This TCR beta chain was obtained from a study of T cell responses to AZD1222 COVID-19 vaccine. The data were produced by immunoSEQ multiplex PCR, yet TCRdb's version contains in-frame clones alone and is incomplete. The profile shows about 140,000 clones, about 90% of them singletons. Germline loops: CDR1 MNHEY, CDR2 SVGAGI. Trimming removed 10 bases at V and 4 bases at J, with 20 bases between. This CDR3 is 14 amino acids long. The starting material was peripheral blood, obtained 28 days after the second AZD1222 dose. The chain employs TRBV6-5 and TRBJ2-7; no definite D call. This TCR came from an adult who received the AZD1222 COVID-19 vaccine. CDR3 protein: CATKRLLQGYEQYF. The CDR3 DNA is TGTGCCACCAAGAGGCTCCTCCAAGGGTACGAGCAGTACTTC.